A single sample gave rise to the 16 T cell receptor beta chains below, sequenced in a study of cytomegalovirus exposure and HLA in healthy donors. The primer mix had 60 Vbeta and 13 Jbeta primers. TCRdb keeps only in-frame clones here, not all; method: immunoSEQ multiplex PCR. This sample has under 200,000 clones, with 75% to 90% found just once. The sample consisted of PBMCs. The receptors stem from a woman aged 18-29 years in good health and CMV-seronegative.

The V and J genes are TRBV10-3 and TRBJ1-2, with D maybe TRBD1 (6 bases). Germline V lookup: CDR1 ENHRY, CDR2 SYGVKD. This CDR3 region has 13 residues. Trimming shortened V by 4 bases and J by 4 bases, and 10 bases separated the two germline ends. CDR3: CAISAGQSYGYTF. In DNA, the CDR3 is TGTGCCATCAGTGCTGGACAGTCCTATGGCTACACCTTC.

V usage is TRBV6-5 and J usage is TRBJ2-5, with D perhaps matching TRBD1 (5 bases). Deletions cut 4 bases from V and 1 base from J, with 13 bases between. CDR3 length: 15 residues. The germline CDR1 and CDR2 sequences are MNHEY and SVGAGI. The CDR3 bases are TGTGCCAGCAGTTCCTATACAGGCCTCCAAGAGACCCAGTACTTC. It translates to CASSSYTGLQETQYF.

The count of this clone is one. The V gene is TRBV30, the J gene TRBJ1-6; TRBD1 agrees at 9 bases. The CDR3 is 14 amino acids. V was pared by 5 bases and J by 6 bases, with 5 bases of the junction left unmatched. CDR1 and CDR2 from the germline V gene are GTSNPN and SVGIG (reference sequence). The CDR3 loop is CAWGRDRVNSPLHF. CDR3 bases: TGTGCCTGGGGCCGGGACAGGGTTAATTCACCCCTCCACTTT. Complete variable domain (other parts from reference TRBV30 and TRBJ1-6): SQTIHQWPATLVQPVGSPLSLECTVEGTSNPNLYWYRQAAGRGLQLLFYSVGIGQISSEVPQNLSASRPQDRQFILSSKKLLLSDSGFYLCAWGRDRVNSPLHFGNGTRLTVT.

CDR3 protein: CASSPTGQWGPQHF. The CDR3 region has the DNA TGTGCCAGCTCACCAACGGGACAGTGGGGGCCCCAGCATTTT. The V gene is TRBV18, the J gene TRBJ1-5, with TRBD1 matching over 7 bases. Trimming took 2 bases from V and 9 from J; bases not matched to a gene: 7. The germline V gene has CDR1 KGHSH and CDR2 LQKENI. The CDR3 loop spans 14 amino acids.

This chain joins TRBV28 and TRBJ1-4, with D possibly being TRBD1 (6 bases). The germline V and J ends were trimmed by 7 bases and 4 bases, with 22 bases remaining between them. Germline V gene sequence: CDR1 MDHEN, CDR2 SYDVKM. The CDR3 loop spans 17 amino acids. The CDR3 here is CASTDSGLGALNEKLFF. For the CDR3, the DNA is TGTGCCAGCACCGACTCGGGCTTGGGGGCCCTTAATGAAAAACTGTTTTTT.

CDR3 sequence (DNA): TGTGCCAGAAGCTTGGCCCCAACCGCGTTCTCCTACGAGCAGTACTTC. Translation: CARSLAPTAFSYEQYF. J is TRBJ2-7 and V is TRBV5-3, with D unresolved. TRBV5-3 is given ORF status, its function remaining uncertain. V lost 0 bases and J lost 0, with 13 bases in between. The CDR3 contains 16 residues.

The rearrangement links TRBV2 to TRBJ1-4, with D possibly TRBD1 on 5 matching bases. CDR1 and CDR2 from the germline V gene are SNHLY and FYNNEI. V lost 7 bases, J lost 4 bases, and 10 bases lay in between. CDR3 length: 13 residues. The CDR3 sequence is CASMGGNNEKLFF. The DNA of the CDR3 is TGTGCCAGCATGGGGGGGAATAATGAAAAACTGTTTTTT.

This clone was observed a handful of times. The chain couples TRBV5-1 to TRBJ2-7, with 8 bases that match TRBD2. V shed 7 bases, J shed 4 bases, and the junction held 10 bases outside the gene matches. CDR1 is SGHRS, CDR2 YFSETQ, per germline. The CDR3 is 14 amino acids. The CDR3: CASSQRAGVYEQYF. DNA of the CDR3: TGCGCCAGCTCTCAGCGAGCGGGGGTTTACGAGCAGTACTTC.

V is TRBV4-1 and J is TRBJ2-4, with 10 nucleotides matching TRBD1. The V and J ends lost 1 base and 11 bases, in that order; junction bases with no gene match: 20. The CDR3 runs 19 residues. Per germline, CDR1 MGHRA and CDR2 YSYEKL. The CDR3 is CASSQGSTWDRGNREVQYF. The CDR3, as DNA: TGCGCCAGCAGCCAAGGAAGTACGTGGGACAGGGGAAATCGGGAAGTTCAGTACTTC.

V and J are TRBV5-1 and TRBJ2-2; 8 bases line up with TRBD1. In germline, CDR1 is SGHRS, CDR2 YFSETQ. The V segment lost 2 bases and the J segment 6 bases; nucleotides outside the gene matches: 6. There are 15 residues in the CDR3. Here the CDR3 reads CASSFHDRGPGELFF. CDR3 coding DNA: TGCGCCAGCAGCTTCCACGACAGGGGCCCCGGGGAGCTGTTTTTT.

This chain joins TRBV28 and TRBJ2-4, with 8 bases that match TRBD1. The CDR3 is 13 amino acids. The ends lost 6 bases at V and 8 bases at J; junction bases unmatched: 6. Per germline, CDR1 MDHEN and CDR2 SYDVKM. DNA for the CDR3: TGTGCCAGCAGCCGGGACAGGAAAGACATTCAGTACTTC. It translates to CASSRDRKDIQYF.

The chain is built from TRBV28 and TRBJ2-7; 11 bases line up with TRBD1. CDR1 and CDR2 (germline): MDHEN, SYDVKM. Trimming cost V 10 bases and J 6 bases; bases outside gene matches: 14. The CDR3 has 15 residues. The CDR3: CAILPQGQGVLEQYF. Written as DNA, the CDR3 is TGTGCCATCCTCCCTCAGGGACAGGGGGTGCTCGAGCAGTACTTC. Based on the CDR3 plus reference TRBV28 and TRBJ2-7, the full variable domain is DVKVTQSSRYLVKRTGEKVFLECVQDMDHENMFWYRQDPGLGLRLIYFSYDVKMKEKGDIPEGYSVSREKKERFSLILESASTNQTSMYLCAILPQGQGVLEQYFGPGTRLTVT.

The chain is built from TRBV14 and TRBJ1-2; no definite D call. CDR1 and CDR2 from the germline V gene are SGHDN and FVKESK. With 0 bases removed from V and 9 bases from J, the gap between germline ends came to 11 bases. This CDR3 has 13 amino acids. The CDR3 is CASSQERRGSYTF. The CDR3 bases are TGTGCCAGCAGCCAAGAACGGCGGGGTAGCTACACCTTC.

On this clone itself: The junction and the germline gene differ at one end; a read error may be behind it. The sample holds other DNA sequences that translate to the same CDR3. The rearrangement joins TRBV6-5 to TRBJ1-1; a possible D gene is TRBD1 (6 bases). The CDR3 length is 16 residues. Germline-derived CDR1 and CDR2 are MNHEY and SVGAGI. CDR3 region: CASSYSRGTLNTEAFF. The CDR3 bases are TGTGCCAGCAGTTACTCGAGGGGGACATTGAACACTGAAGCTTTTTTT.

This clone was recorded a few times. The V call is TRBV4-1, the J call TRBJ2-7; perhaps TRBD2 as D (6 bases). The CDR3 covers 14 residues. Germline V CDR1 and CDR2: MGHRA, YSYEKL. V dropped 0 bases and J dropped 5 bases, with 11 bases sitting between them. CDR3 loop: CASSQETRGNEQYF. The CDR3 DNA reads as TGCGCCAGCAGCCAAGAGACCCGGGGGAACGAGCAGTACTTC.

DNA for the CDR3: TGTGCCAGCAGTTTGCCGGGGGCAACTAATGAAAAACTGTTTTTT. Translation gives CASSLPGATNEKLFF. The V call is TRBV28, the J call TRBJ1-4, with D possibly being TRBD1 (5 bases). CDR1 and CDR2 (germline): MDHEN, SYDVKM. This CDR3 has 15 amino acids. V shed 3 bases and J shed 0 bases, with 8 bases lying between them.